Listed below are T cell receptor beta chains from one sample, sequenced in a study of blood T cell repertoires in COVID-19. Measured with immunoSEQ multiplex PCR; TCRdb has only the in-frame clones, and not every one. The sample consists of more than 300,000 clones, around 91% of them appearing once. Sequencing input: peripheral blood. Source of these receptors: a woman in her late teens or twenties who had recovered from COVID-19. Both conserved end residues are part of each CDR3. A D gene is named only where the DNA matches it firmly. Rows may omit the clone size; those that give it use once, few, many or a size class.

v_call: TRBV2
d_call: TRBD2
clone_size: -
j_call: TRBJ2-3
cdr3_nt: TGTGCCAGCTTAAAGAGCGGGAACCCCACAGATACGCAGTATTTT
cdr3_aa: CASLKSGNPTDTQYF

v_call: TRBV10-3
d_call: TRBD1
clone_size: -
j_call: TRBJ2-2
cdr3_nt: TGTGCCATCGGCACTGGACAGGGGCCCGGGGAGCTGTTTTTT
cdr3_aa: CAIGTGQGPGELFF

v_call: TRBV7-9
d_call: TRBD1
clone_size: -
j_call: TRBJ1-2
cdr3_nt: TGTGCCAGCAGCGACCTGGACAGGACTAAGACCTATGGCTACACCTTC
cdr3_aa: CASSDLDRTKTYGYTF

v_call: TRBV19
d_call: TRBD2
clone_size: -
j_call: TRBJ2-2
cdr3_nt: TGTGCCAGTAGTTATATGGGACTAGCGGGAGAATACGGCGGGGAGCTGTTTTTT
cdr3_aa: CASSYMGLAGEYGGELFF

v_call: TRBV7-6
d_call: -
clone_size: -
j_call: TRBJ2-1
cdr3_nt: TGTGCCAGCAGCTTAAGGGCCCTTGGGAGTGAGCAGTTCTTC
cdr3_aa: CASSLRALGSEQFF

v_call: TRBV6-2/TRBV6-3
d_call: -
clone_size: -
j_call: TRBJ1-1
cdr3_nt: TGTGCCAGCAGTTACGACACAGGGCTGAACACTGAAGCTTTCTTT
cdr3_aa: CASSYDTGLNTEAFF

v_call: TRBV29-1
d_call: -
clone_size: -
j_call: TRBJ2-2
cdr3_nt: TGCGTGGGACAACCCGCGAACACCGGGGAGCTGTTTTTT
cdr3_aa: CVGQPANTGELFF

v_call: TRBV5-1
d_call: -
clone_size: many
j_call: TRBJ1-6
cdr3_nt: TGCGCCAGCAGCTTAGGGTCAGGGAGGATGGATTCACCCCTCCACTTT
cdr3_aa: CASSLGSGRMDSPLHF

v_call: TRBV19
d_call: TRBD1
clone_size: -
j_call: TRBJ2-5
cdr3_nt: TGTGCCAGTAGTAGGCCCCGGACAGGGGGACAAGAGACCCAGTACTTC
cdr3_aa: CASSRPRTGGQETQYF

v_call: TRBV11-2
d_call: -
clone_size: -
j_call: TRBJ2-3
cdr3_nt: TGTGCCAGCAGCTTAGATTCCAGGGTTGGTGGGCCAGATACGCAGTATTTT
cdr3_aa: CASSLDSRVGGPDTQYF

v_call: TRBV24-1
d_call: -
clone_size: -
j_call: TRBJ1-1
cdr3_nt: TGTGCCACCAGTGACCTGGGGGGGGCTGAAGCTTTCTTT
cdr3_aa: CATSDLGGAEAFF

v_call: TRBV30
d_call: -
clone_size: -
j_call: TRBJ1-3
cdr3_nt: TGTGCCTGGACGGGGGGCCACTCTGGAAACACCATATATTTT
cdr3_aa: CAWTGGHSGNTIYF

v_call: TRBV18
d_call: -
clone_size: -
j_call: TRBJ2-1
cdr3_nt: TGTGCCAGCTCCCTACTAGTTGATGAGCAGTTCTTC
cdr3_aa: CASSLLVDEQFF

v_call: TRBV5-6
d_call: TRBD1
clone_size: once
j_call: TRBJ2-3
cdr3_nt: TGTGCCAGCAGCTTCAACAGGGGGCGGGATACGCAGTATTTT
cdr3_aa: CASSFNRGRDTQYF

v_call: TRBV18
d_call: -
clone_size: -
j_call: TRBJ1-3
cdr3_nt: TGTGCCAGCTCACCACTACGGAGAAGCGGGGGAAACACCATATATTTT
cdr3_aa: CASSPLRRSGGNTIYF

v_call: TRBV30
d_call: TRBD1
clone_size: -
j_call: TRBJ1-2
cdr3_nt: TGTGCCTGGGGCAGGGGGCCCATCTATGGCTACACCTTC
cdr3_aa: CAWGRGPIYGYTF

v_call: TRBV5-1
d_call: TRBD1
clone_size: -
j_call: TRBJ2-5
cdr3_nt: TGCGCCAGCAGCTGGGGGACAGGGCCGGTAGAAGAGACCCAGTACTTC
cdr3_aa: CASSWGTGPVEETQYF

v_call: TRBV5-1
d_call: -
clone_size: -
j_call: TRBJ2-2
cdr3_nt: TGCGCCAGCAGCTTGGCTGGCGGGATCGTCACCGGGGAGCTGTTTTTT
cdr3_aa: CASSLAGGIVTGELFF

v_call: TRBV5-4
d_call: -
clone_size: -
j_call: TRBJ1-5
cdr3_nt: TGTGCCAGCAGCTTGGAGCTTTGGGGGCTGAGCAATCAGCCCCAGCATTTT
cdr3_aa: CASSLELWGLSNQPQHF